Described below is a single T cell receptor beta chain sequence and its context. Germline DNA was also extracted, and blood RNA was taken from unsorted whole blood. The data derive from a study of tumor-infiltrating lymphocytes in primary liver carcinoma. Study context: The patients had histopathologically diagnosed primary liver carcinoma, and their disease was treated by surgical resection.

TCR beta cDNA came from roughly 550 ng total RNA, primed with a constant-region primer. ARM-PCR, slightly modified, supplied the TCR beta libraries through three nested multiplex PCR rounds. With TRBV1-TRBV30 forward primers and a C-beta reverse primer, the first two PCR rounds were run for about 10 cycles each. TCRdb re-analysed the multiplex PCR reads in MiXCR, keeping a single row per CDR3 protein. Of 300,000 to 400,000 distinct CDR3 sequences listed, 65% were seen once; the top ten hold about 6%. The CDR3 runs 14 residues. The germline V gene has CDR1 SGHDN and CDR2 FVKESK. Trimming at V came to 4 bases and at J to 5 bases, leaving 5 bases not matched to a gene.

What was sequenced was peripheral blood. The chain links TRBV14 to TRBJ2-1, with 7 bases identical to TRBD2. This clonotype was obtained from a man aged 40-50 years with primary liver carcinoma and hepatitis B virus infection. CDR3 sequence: CASSRLGGNNEQFF. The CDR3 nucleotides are TGTGCCAGCAGCCGGCTGGGAGGGAACAATGAGCAGTTCTTC.